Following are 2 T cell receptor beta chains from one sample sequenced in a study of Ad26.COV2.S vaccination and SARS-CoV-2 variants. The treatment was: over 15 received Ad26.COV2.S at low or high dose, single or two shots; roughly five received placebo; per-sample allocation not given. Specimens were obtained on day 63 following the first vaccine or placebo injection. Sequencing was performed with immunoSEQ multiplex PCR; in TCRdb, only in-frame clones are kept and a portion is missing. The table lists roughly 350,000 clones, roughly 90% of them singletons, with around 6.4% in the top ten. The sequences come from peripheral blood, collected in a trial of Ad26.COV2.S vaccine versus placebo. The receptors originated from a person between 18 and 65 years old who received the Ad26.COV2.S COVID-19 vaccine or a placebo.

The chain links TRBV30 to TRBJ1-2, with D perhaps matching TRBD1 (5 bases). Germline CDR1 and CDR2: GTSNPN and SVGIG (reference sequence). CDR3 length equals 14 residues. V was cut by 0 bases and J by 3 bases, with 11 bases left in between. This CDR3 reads CAWSVGGGDYGYTF. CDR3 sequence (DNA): TGTGCCTGGAGTGTTGGGGGTGGGGACTATGGCTACACCTTC.

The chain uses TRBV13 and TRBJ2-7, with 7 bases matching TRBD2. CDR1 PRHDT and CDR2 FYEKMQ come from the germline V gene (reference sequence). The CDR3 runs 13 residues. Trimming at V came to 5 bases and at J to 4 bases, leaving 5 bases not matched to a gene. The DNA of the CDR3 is TGTGCCAGCAGCACACTCGGGGGGTACGAGCAGTACTTC. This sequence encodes CASSTLGGYEQYF.